A selection of T cell receptor beta chains follows, all from one sample in a study of blood T cell repertoires in COVID-19. Only in-frame clones appear in the TCRdb table, and some are missing; sequencing was by immunoSEQ multiplex PCR. The sample includes roughly 180,000 clones, 82% of them seen just once. Sequenced material: PBMCs or T cells enriched from blood (not recorded which). The origin of the receptors is a man aged 55 to 70 who had recovered from COVID-19. The CDR3 runs from the conserved cysteine through the conserved F or W. D genes are given only for firm matches. Where a row states a size, it is once, few, many or the class of an expanded clone; other rows omit it.

.	TRBJ1-4	TRBV30	few	TGTGCCTGGAGTTCAGTAGGAAGGGGTGAAAAACTGTTTTTT	CAWSSVGRGEKLFF
.	TRBJ2-6	TRBV7-3	.	TGTGCCAGCAGCTTCCCTGCGGGGTCTGGGGCCAACGTCCTGACTTTC	CASSFPAGSGANVLTF
TRBD2	TRBJ2-1	TRBV27	.	TGTGCCAGCAGTGGACTAGCGGATTACAATGAGCAGTTCTTC	CASSGLADYNEQFF
TRBD2	TRBJ2-1	TRBV7-8	.	TGTGCCAGCAGCTTAGTATGGGGGACTAGCGGGGCTGGCTCCTACAATGAGCAGTTCTTC	CASSLVWGTSGAGSYNEQFF
TRBD1	TRBJ1-2	TRBV25-1	.	TGTGCCAGCAGTGCAACAGGGGGCTATGGCTACACCTTC	CASSATGGYGYTF
.	TRBJ2-5	TRBV7-8	.	TGTGCCAGCAGCTTAGCGCGGGCTGGGGTCCAAGAGACCCAGTACTTC	CASSLARAGVQETQYF
.	TRBJ2-2	TRBV21-1	.	TGTGCCAGCAGCACCGCAGGTCAGCACACCGGGGAGCTGTTTTTT	CASSTAGQHTGELFF
.	TRBJ1-3	TRBV5-1	.	TGCGCCAGCAGCTTTGACTCCGGCTCTGGAAACACCATATATTTT	CASSFDSGSGNTIYF
TRBD1	TRBJ2-4	TRBV6-5	once	TGTGCCAGCAGTCAATACAGGGGCCTTGGGGACATTCAGTACTTC	CASSQYRGLGDIQYF
TRBD2	TRBJ2-1	TRBV7-9	.	TGTGCCAGCAGCTTACTAACGGGAGGGACCGACAATGAGCAGTTCTTC	CASSLLTGGTDNEQFF
TRBD1	TRBJ2-1	TRBV30	once	TGTGCCTGGAGCCGGGACAGGGGGCTTGAGCAGTTCTTC	CAWSRDRGLEQFF
TRBD1	TRBJ1-2	TRBV10-3	.	TGTGCCATCAGTGAGGGACAGGACTATGGCTACACCTTC	CAISEGQDYGYTF
TRBD1	TRBJ2-7	TRBV18	.	TGTGCCAGCTCACGACAGGGGGCGCGAGGCTCCTACGAGCAGTACTTC	CASSRQGARGSYEQYF
.	TRBJ2-3	TRBV6-5	.	TGTGCCAGCAGCTATGAACTCGGCCTCGGGGATACGCAGTATTTT	CASSYELGLGDTQYF
.	TRBJ2-1	TRBV27	.	TGTGCCAGCAGTTTAAAGCCCCCCGGGTCCTACAATGAGCAGTTCTTC	CASSLKPPGSYNEQFF
.	TRBJ1-2	TRBV5-4	.	TGTGCCAGCAGCTTGGCCGTCCGACAGGTCTATGGCTACACCTTC	CASSLAVRQVYGYTF
TRBD1	TRBJ2-7	TRBV6-5	.	TGTGCCAGCAGACCAGAAGGGGGCGGCGGCTACGAGCAGTACTTC	CASRPEGGGGYEQYF
.	TRBJ2-7	TRBV30	.	TGTGCCTGGAGCGGCCTGCTTGGGGGCGGTGAGCAGTACTTC	CAWSGLLGGGEQYF
TRBD1	TRBJ2-7	TRBV11-2	.	TGTGCCAGCAGCTTAGAAGCGCGGGCAGGGGGCTTATACGAGCAGTACTTC	CASSLEARAGGLYEQYF
TRBD1	TRBJ2-7	TRBV5-6	few	TGTGCCAGCAGCCAGCCGGGACAGACCTACGAGCAGTACTTC	CASSQPGQTYEQYF
TRBD1	TRBJ1-5	TRBV7-9	.	TGTGCCAGCAGCTTGGGGGACAGAAATCAGCCCCAGCATTTT	CASSLGDRNQPQHF
TRBD2	TRBJ2-3	TRBV11-1	.	TGTGCCAGCAGCCCCGGCGGGGGGAACACAGATACGCAGTATTTT	CASSPGGGNTDTQYF
.	TRBJ2-1	TRBV7-6	.	TGTGCCAGCAGCTTAGTGTCCAGGGTCCACAATGAGCAGTTCTTC	CASSLVSRVHNEQFF
.	TRBJ1-5	TRBV30	.	TGTGCCTGGAGTCCCACCTTGGGCCGGCCCCAGCATTTT	CAWSPTLGRPQHF
.	TRBJ1-5	TRBV19	.	TGTGCCAGTAGTCTCAGTAGCAATCAGCCCCAGCATTTT	CASSLSSNQPQHF
TRBD1	TRBJ1-6	TRBV19	.	TGTGCCGTAGGGACAGGGAATTCACCCCTCCACTTT	CAVGTGNSPLHF
TRBD1	TRBJ1-1	TRBV19	.	TGTGCCAGTAATCCAGGGGGCTTAACCCTGAACACTGAAGCTTTCTTT	CASNPGGLTLNTEAFF
TRBD2	TRBJ2-5	TRBV28	.	TGTGCCAGCAGTCGTGGCCTAGCGGGAGGGGCAGAGACCCAGTACTTC	CASSRGLAGGAETQYF
.	TRBJ1-4	TRBV27	once	TGTGCCAGCAGCGTGGGTTGGGGGGGCGGAAAACTGTTTTTT	CASSVGWGGGKLFF
.	TRBJ1-2	TRBV12-3/TRBV12-4	few	TGTGCCAGCAGCCCTCTAGGCTATGGCTACACCTTC	CASSPLGYGYTF
.	TRBJ2-7	TRBV3-1/TRBV3-2	.	TGTGCCAGCAGCCAAGAAATGGGGGGTCCCAAAAGCTCCTACGAGCAGTACTTC	CASSQEMGGPKSSYEQYF
TRBD2	TRBJ2-7	TRBV3-1/TRBV3-2	.	TGTGCCAGCAGCCATCAACCTGGCGGGGGCTCCTACGAGCAGTACTTC	CASSHQPGGGSYEQYF
.	TRBJ2-1	TRBV4-1	once	TGCGCCAGCAGCCAAGATAGCAACCGCGCCTACAATGAGCAGTTCTTC	CASSQDSNRAYNEQFF
.	TRBJ2-6	TRBV5-4	.	TGTGCCAGCAGCAACAGGGTCTCTGGGGCCAACGTCCTGACTTTC	CASSNRVSGANVLTF
TRBD2	TRBJ2-7	TRBV5-6	.	TGTGCCAGCAGCGGGGAGCGGGGTATCTCCTACGAGCAGTACTTC	CASSGERGISYEQYF
.	TRBJ2-2	TRBV4-1	.	TGCGCCAGCAGCCGCCTCGGGACTGGGCAAAACACCGGGGAGCTGTTTTTT	CASSRLGTGQNTGELFF
TRBD2	TRBJ2-3	TRBV6-2/TRBV6-3	.	TGTGCCAGCAGTACCGGACTAGCGGGAGGTTCAGATACGCAGTATTTT	CASSTGLAGGSDTQYF
TRBD1	TRBJ2-7	TRBV2	few	TGTGCCAGCAGGGACAGGTCCTACGAGCAGTACTTC	CASRDRSYEQYF
.	TRBJ1-1	TRBV5-1	.	TGCGCCAGCAGCTCGGAGAGGCGTTACACTGAAGCTTTCTTT	CASSSERRYTEAFF
TRBD2	TRBJ2-5	TRBV27	.	TGTGCCAGCAGTTTATCACTAGCGGGAGCAGAGACCCAGTACTTC	CASSLSLAGAETQYF
.	TRBJ1-3	TRBV29-1	once	TGCAGCGTTGAGATAGTTTCTGGAAACACCATATATTTT	CSVEIVSGNTIYF
.	TRBJ2-1	TRBV20-1	.	TGCAGTGCTAGTCGGGGCTCCTACAATGAGCAGTTCTTC	CSASRGSYNEQFF
.	TRBJ1-5	TRBV6-5	once	TGTGCCAGCCTCTCCTTACAGGGTAGTCAGCCCCAGCATTTT	CASLSLQGSQPQHF
.	TRBJ1-5	TRBV19	.	TGTGCCAGTAGTAACAGGAATTTTGGCCAGCCCCAGCATTTT	CASSNRNFGQPQHF
.	TRBJ1-1	TRBV7-2	.	TGTGCCAGCAGGTTACAGGGTTTAGAGACTGAAGCTTTCTTT	CASRLQGLETEAFF
.	TRBJ1-5	TRBV27	.	TGTGCCAGCAGTTCGCCTGGGGACTTTCAGCCCCAGCATTTT	CASSSPGDFQPQHF
TRBD1	TRBJ2-2	TRBV10-3	.	TGTGCCATCAGTGACTGGACAGGGGTGATTAAGGGCGGGGAGCTGTTTTTT	CAISDWTGVIKGGELFF
.	TRBJ1-5	TRBV28	.	TGTGCCAGCCCTCCCCGCGGGGCTGGTCCCAATCAGCCCCAGCATTTT	CASPPRGAGPNQPQHF
TRBD2	TRBJ2-1	TRBV19	.	TGTGCCAGTAGTCGAGGAACGGGAGGGCCAATTGAGCAGTTCTTC	CASSRGTGGPIEQFF
.	TRBJ1-1	TRBV30	.	TGTGCCTGGAGTGACCGGCCAGGAACTGAAGCTTTCTTT	CAWSDRPGTEAFF
TRBD2	TRBJ2-1	TRBV19	.	TGTGCCAGTAGTATTGGGACTAGCGGATACAATGAGCAGTTCTTC	CASSIGTSGYNEQFF
.	TRBJ2-3	TRBV9	once	TGTGCCAGCAGCGTTACACGGGAGACTAGCACAGATACGCAGTATTTT	CASSVTRETSTDTQYF
.	TRBJ2-7	TRBV21-1	.	TGTGCCAGCAGTAGTGGGGCTAGCGGGACCTACGAGCAGTACTTC	CASSSGASGTYEQYF
TRBD1	TRBJ2-4	TRBV11-2	few	TGTGCCAGCAGCAACAGGGGTATGAACATTCAGTACTTC	CASSNRGMNIQYF
TRBD2	TRBJ2-7	TRBV7-9	.	TGTGCCAGCAGCGGAGGGACTAGCGGGAAGTACGAGCAGTACTTC	CASSGGTSGKYEQYF
.	TRBJ1-2	TRBV29-1	.	TGCAGCGTAACCGGGACATCAAACTATGGCTACACCTTC	CSVTGTSNYGYTF